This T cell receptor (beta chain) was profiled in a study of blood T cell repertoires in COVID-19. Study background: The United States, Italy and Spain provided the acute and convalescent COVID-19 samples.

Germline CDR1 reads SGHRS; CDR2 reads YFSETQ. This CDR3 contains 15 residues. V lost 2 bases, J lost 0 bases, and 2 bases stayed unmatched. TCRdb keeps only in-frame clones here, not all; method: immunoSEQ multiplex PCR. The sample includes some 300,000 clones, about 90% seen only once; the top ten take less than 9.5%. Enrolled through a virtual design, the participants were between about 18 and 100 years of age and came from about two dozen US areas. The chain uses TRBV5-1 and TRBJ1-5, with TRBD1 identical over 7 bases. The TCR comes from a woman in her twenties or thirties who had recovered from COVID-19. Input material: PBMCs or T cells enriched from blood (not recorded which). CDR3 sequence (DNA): TGCGCCAGCAGCTTTGGACAGGATAGCAATCAGCCCCAGCATTTT. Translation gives CASSFGQDSNQPQHF. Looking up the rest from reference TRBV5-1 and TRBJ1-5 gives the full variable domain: KAGVTQTPRYLIKTRGQQVTLSCSPISGHRSVSWYQQTPGQGLQFLFEYFSETQRNKGNFPGRFSGRQFSNSRSEMNVSTLELGDSALYLCASSFGQDSNQPQHFGDGTRLSIL.